This T cell receptor beta chain was observed in a study of blood T cell repertoires in COVID-19. The method was immunoSEQ multiplex PCR; TCRdb's version includes in-frame clones alone and lacks a portion of them. This table has more than 65,000 clones, around 85% appearing once. This CDR3 comprises 18 residues. Per the germline V gene, CDR1 is SGHTS and CDR2 is YDEGEE. V lost 2 bases and J lost 0; bases outside the gene matches: 5. The origin of this receptor is a man at least 80 years old with acute or convalescent COVID-19. The chain couples TRBV5-8 to TRBJ1-4; 12 positions match TRBD1. The sample comprised peripheral blood. The CDR3 protein is CASSFRDRGRATNEKLFF. CDR3 DNA sequence: TGTGCCAGCAGCTTCCGGGACAGGGGGCGAGCAACTAATGAAAAACTGTTTTTT.